Below, 12 T cell receptor beta chains from the same sample are listed, as sequenced in a study of blood T cell repertoires in COVID-19. Profiled with immunoSEQ multiplex PCR; TCRdb holds only in-frame clones, not every one. The table has under 200,000 clones, 70% to 90% seen once. Specimen: peripheral blood. Source of these receptors: a woman older than 75 with acute or convalescent COVID-19.

The gene calls are TRBV7-2 and TRBJ1-1; D ambiguous. The length of the CDR3 is 13 residues. Germline CDR1 is SGHTA and CDR2 is FQGNSA. V was pared by 5 bases and J by 3 bases, with 10 bases between. The CDR3 loop reads CASSTYQDTEAFF. The CDR3 DNA sequence: TGTGCCAGCAGCACCTATCAGGACACTGAAGCTTTCTTT.

This clone was recorded once. This chain joins TRBV7-8 and TRBJ2-2; D not certain. V lost 5 bases and J lost 2, with 12 bases in between. Per germline, CDR1 SGHVS and CDR2 FQNEAQ. The CDR3 extends over 15 amino acids. In DNA, the CDR3 is TGTGCCAGCAGCGCCCAGAGGATTAACACCGGGGAGCTGTTTTTT. Its translation is CASSAQRINTGELFF.

As DNA, the CDR3 is TGTGCCAGCAGCCAAGATTCGGCGACAGCCGTTAATGAAAAACTGTTTTTT. Translated, it gives CASSQDSATAVNEKLFF. The chain is built from TRBV3-1 (or the pseudogene TRBV3-2) and TRBJ1-4, with D perhaps matching TRBD1 (5 bases). The CDR3 totals 17 residues. V shed 0 bases and J shed 4 bases, with 15 bases lying between them. Germline V gives CDR1 LGHDT, CDR2 YNNKEL (reference sequence).

V gene TRBV5-1 combines with J gene TRBJ2-1; a possible D gene is TRBD2 (6 bases). Germline loops: CDR1 SGHRS, CDR2 YFSETQ. Trimming left V 0 bases short and J 9 bases short, with 7 bases between. CDR3 length: 12 amino acids. For the CDR3, the DNA is TGCGCCAGCAGCTTGGCTAGCGTTGAGCAGTTCTTC. Its protein product is CASSLASVEQFF.

The chain couples TRBV5-4 to TRBJ2-7; weak D call: TRBD1 (5 bases). V lost 0 bases to trimming and J lost 2 bases, with 6 bases between them. The CDR3 has 13 residues. From germline, CDR1 is SGHNT and CDR2 YYREEE (reference sequence). CDR3 amino acids: CASSLEGTYEQYF. DNA for the CDR3: TGTGCCAGCAGCTTGGAGGGGACCTACGAGCAGTACTTC.

The chain is built from TRBV15 and TRBJ2-7; D gene ambiguous. The CDR3 extends over 15 amino acids. V was pared by 0 bases and J by 2 bases, with 11 bases between. Germline V lookup: CDR1 LNHNV, CDR2 YYDKDF (reference sequence). Written as DNA, the CDR3 is TGTGCCACCAGCAGAGATCTAGGCGTACCCTACGAGCAGTACTTC. This translates into CATSRDLGVPYEQYF.

The chain uses TRBV5-6 and TRBJ1-3; D not certain. V lost 2 bases and J 0 bases, leaving 6 bases between the germline ends. The CDR3 has 14 residues. Germline loops: CDR1 SGHDT, CDR2 YYEEEE. CDR3 DNA sequence: TGTGCCAGCAGCTTTGCCAGCTCTGGAAACACCATATATTTT. This gives the protein CASSFASSGNTIYF.

CDR3 loop: CASSIQGQDTEAFF. The CDR3 DNA reads as TGTGCCAGCAGCATACAGGGCCAGGACACTGAAGCTTTCTTT. The rearrangement uses TRBV7-2 and TRBJ1-1, with TRBD1 as a possible D gene (6 bases). Between the trimmed V and J ends, which lost 5 bases and 3 bases, there was a span of 13 bases. This CDR3 has 14 amino acids. CDR1 is SGHTA and CDR2 is FQGNSA in the germline V gene.

This chain joins TRBV6-6 and TRBJ1-5; possibly TRBD1 for D (5 bases). V was cut by 2 bases and J by 7 bases, with 12 bases left in between. This CDR3 has 14 amino acids. Germline-derived CDR1 and CDR2 are MNHNY and SVGAGI (reference sequence). CDR3 sequence (DNA): TGTGCCAGCAGTTACCGGCAGGGTCACCAGCCCCAGCATTTT. Protein product: CASSYRQGHQPQHF.

The V and J genes are TRBV3-1 (or the pseudogene TRBV3-2) and TRBJ1-2, with D perhaps matching TRBD1 (6 bases). Trimming took off 2 bases at V and 3 bases at J, with 16 bases between the two ends. CDR1 is LGHDT, CDR2 YNNKEL, per germline (reference sequence). The CDR3 has 16 residues. CDR3 sequence: CASSQQGYRDHYGYTF. CDR3 in DNA: TGTGCCAGCAGCCAACAGGGCTACAGGGATCACTATGGCTACACCTTC.

The chain joins TRBV3-1 (or the pseudogene TRBV3-2) to TRBJ1-1; TRBD1 agrees at 9 bases. V shed 1 base and J 10 bases; nucleotides not matched to a gene: 10. This CDR3 is built from 15 residues. The germline CDR1 and CDR2 sequences are LGHDT and YNNKEL (reference sequence). CDR3 amino acids: CASSQANRGRGGAFF. DNA of the CDR3: TGTGCCAGCAGCCAAGCCAACAGGGGGCGAGGGGGAGCTTTCTTT.

The chain carries TRBV7-9 and TRBJ1-5, with D unresolved. Germline V lookup: CDR1 SEHNR, CDR2 FQNEAQ (reference sequence). The V and J ends lost 1 base and 9 bases respectively, with 13 bases between them. The CDR3 runs 14 residues. The CDR3 here is CASSLVADSGPQHF. For the CDR3, the DNA is TGTGCCAGCAGCTTAGTAGCGGATTCTGGGCCCCAGCATTTT.